These 5 T cell receptor beta chains were all obtained from the same sample, sequenced in a study of OX40 agonist ivuxolimab in advanced cancers. Only in-frame clones appear in the TCRdb table, and some are missing; sequencing was by immunoSEQ multiplex PCR. Among about 83,000 clones listed, 75% to 95% were seen once. The sequences come from CD4+ or CD8+ T cells sorted from blood, collected in a trial of the OX40 agonist ivuxolimab. The receptors here all came from an adult with an advanced solid tumor such as melanoma, head and neck, liver or kidney cancer.

The rearrangement joins TRBV28 to TRBJ1-1; D not certain. The CDR3 is 13 amino acids. V lost 5 bases to trimming and J lost 4 bases, with 11 bases between them. The germline gives CDR1 MDHEN, CDR2 SYDVKM. This CDR3 reads CASSPPTVTEAFF. DNA for the CDR3: TGTGCCAGCAGTCCCCCTACAGTCACTGAAGCTTTCTTT.

This chain links TRBV6-1 with TRBJ2-1; D gene unclear. Trimming pared 1 base from V and 3 bases from J, leaving 10 bases between. This CDR3 is built from 15 residues. Germline V gene data show CDR1 as MNHNS and CDR2 as SASEGT. The CDR3 nucleotides read TGTGCCAGCAGTGAAGGAGGCGCCTTCTACAATGAGCAGTTCTTC. Its protein product is CASSEGGAFYNEQFF.

The chain recombines TRBV9 with TRBJ1-3; D gene uncertain. CDR3 length: 12 residues. The V gene's germline CDR1 is SGDLS and CDR2 YYNGEE. With 4 bases removed from V and 0 bases from J, the gap between germline ends came to 2 bases. The CDR3 DNA is TGTGCCAGCAGCCCCTCTGGAAACACCATATATTTT. Translation gives CASSPSGNTIYF.

The chain employs TRBV28 and TRBJ2-7; possibly TRBD2 for D (5 bases). The V gene lost 4 bases and the J gene lost 4 bases, with 8 bases spanning the gap. Germline lookup yields CDR1 MDHEN and CDR2 SYDVKM. The CDR3 has 12 amino acids. CDR3 bases: TGTGCCAGCAGTTCCGGAGGTTACGAGCAGTACTTC. It is translated as CASSSGGYEQYF.

The chain links TRBV28 to TRBJ1-2; D is possibly TRBD1 (5 bases). Germline CDR1 and CDR2: MDHEN and SYDVKM. The length of the CDR3 is 12 residues. V lost 11 bases, J lost 4 bases, and 14 bases lay in between. CDR3 residues: CAGDDSGYGYTF. DNA of the CDR3: TGTGCCGGGGACGACTCGGGCTATGGCTACACCTTC.